This is a list of T cell receptor beta chains from one sample in a study of human T cells and chemical hapten exposure. TCRdb fed the RACE reads into MiXCR, producing one record per CDR3 protein. The data hold 340,000 or so distinct CDR3 sequences, with under 9% observed a single time. The input for sequencing was whole blood, taken in connection with sensitization to the hapten diphenylcyclopropenone (DPC). The receptors originated from a woman aged 18-29 years with alopecia areata. Some clones in this sample may be carry-over from other donors' samples. Both conserved end residues are part of each CDR3. The order of the fields is D gene, V gene, J gene, clone size, CDR3 DNA, CDR3 protein. The D gene is left open where the match is weak. For some rows the clone size is stated as once, few or many, or as a class when expanded; others skip it.

D gene: TRBD1
V gene: TRBV29-1
J gene: TRBJ1-2
clone size: few
CDR3 DNA: TGCAGCGTTAGGGGAATGAGGGACAGTCAATATGGCTACACCTTC
CDR3 protein: CSVRGMRDSQYGYTF

D gene: -
V gene: TRBV14
J gene: TRBJ1-1
clone size: many
CDR3 DNA: TGTGCCAGCAGCCCTAACCGGTATGCGAACACTGAAGCTTTCTTT
CDR3 protein: CASSPNRYANTEAFF

D gene: -
V gene: TRBV12-3/TRBV12-4
J gene: TRBJ2-3
clone size: many
CDR3 DNA: TGTGCCAGCAGTTTTTGGGAGGCCACAGATACGCAGTATTTT
CDR3 protein: CASSFWEATDTQYF

D gene: TRBD2
V gene: TRBV3-1
J gene: TRBJ2-5
clone size: few
CDR3 DNA: TGTGCCAGCAGTCCAAAAGTTTCTAGCGGGGTAAAAGAGACCCAGTACTTC
CDR3 protein: CASSPKVSSGVKETQYF

D gene: -
V gene: TRBV21-1
J gene: TRBJ1-1
clone size: -
CDR3 DNA: TGTGCCAGCAGCAACCTGGACAGGGGGGACATGAACACTGAAGCTTTCTTT
CDR3 protein: CASSNLDRGDMNTEAFF

D gene: -
V gene: TRBV27
J gene: TRBJ1-1
clone size: many
CDR3 DNA: TGTGCCAGCAGTCCCCCGGGGATGGTGAACACTGAAGCTTTCTTT
CDR3 protein: CASSPPGMVNTEAFF

D gene: -
V gene: TRBV2
J gene: TRBJ2-2
clone size: many
CDR3 DNA: TGTGCCAGCAGTGAGGAGACTATGAATAACGGCGGGGAGCTGTTTTTT
CDR3 protein: CASSEETMNNGGELFF

D gene: -
V gene: TRBV13
J gene: TRBJ2-2
clone size: many
CDR3 DNA: TGTGCCAGCAGCTCACGTGGGGGTCCGGTCACCGGGGAGCTGTTTTTT
CDR3 protein: CASSSRGGPVTGELFF

D gene: TRBD1
V gene: TRBV12-5
J gene: TRBJ1-1
clone size: many
CDR3 DNA: TGTGCTAGTGGTTTCGCAGGGGGAACTGAAGCTTTCTTT
CDR3 protein: CASGFAGGTEAFF

D gene: -
V gene: TRBV6-2/TRBV6-3
J gene: TRBJ1-5
clone size: -
CDR3 DNA: TGTGCCAGCTCCGGGGCGCCAAGCAATCAGCCCCAGCATTTT
CDR3 protein: CASSGAPSNQPQHF

D gene: TRBD1
V gene: TRBV6-1
J gene: TRBJ2-5
clone size: -
CDR3 DNA: TGTGCCAGCCCGGGATTTGGAGAGATAGGACAGGGGGTTTTACAGACCCAGTACTTC
CDR3 protein: CASPGFGEIGQGVLQTQYF

D gene: -
V gene: TRBV12-3/TRBV12-4
J gene: TRBJ1-1
clone size: -
CDR3 DNA: TGTGCCAGCAGAGTCGTCGGGATGAACACTGAAGCTTTCTTT
CDR3 protein: CASRVVGMNTEAFF

D gene: -
V gene: TRBV12-3/TRBV12-4
J gene: TRBJ2-7
clone size: few
CDR3 DNA: TGTGCCAGCAGTTTTTCGGGGGCCTACGAGCAGTACTTC
CDR3 protein: CASSFSGAYEQYF

D gene: TRBD1
V gene: TRBV20-1
J gene: TRBJ2-1
clone size: few
CDR3 DNA: TGCAGTGCCCCAGGGGGCGTAAGCTCCTACAATGAGCAGTTCTTC
CDR3 protein: CSAPGGVSSYNEQFF

D gene: -
V gene: TRBV5-6
J gene: TRBJ1-3
clone size: -
CDR3 DNA: TGTGCCAGCAGCTTGGGAGGAGGGGCAAACTCTGGAAACACCATATATTTT
CDR3 protein: CASSLGGGANSGNTIYF

D gene: TRBD1
V gene: TRBV7-9
J gene: TRBJ2-2
clone size: many
CDR3 DNA: TGTGCCAGCAGCTTGAAAATCCTGGACAGGGCGAACACCGGGGAGCTGTTTTTT
CDR3 protein: CASSLKILDRANTGELFF

D gene: -
V gene: TRBV7-9
J gene: TRBJ1-2
clone size: few
CDR3 DNA: TGTGCCAGCACCCTAGGGCAGGCTGACAACTATGGCTACACCTTC
CDR3 protein: CASTLGQADNYGYTF